One and the same sample provided the 10 T cell receptor beta chains below, sequenced in a study of T cells expressing NK-cell markers. TCRdb re-analyzed the 5' RACE reads; it lists each CDR3 protein once, without DNA. The specimen's table records 400,000 to 500,000 distinct CDR3 sequences. The sample taken for sequencing was blood T cells: a sorted CD56 or NKG2C T cell subset, CD4+ or CD8+ T cells, or bulk PBMC T cells (not recorded which). The origin of the receptors is a woman between 18 and 70 years old in good health.

This rearrangement joins TRBV5-1 to TRBJ1-5; absent DNA, TCRdb's TRBD1 call cannot be checked. The CDR3 runs 16 residues. Germline V gene lookup returns CDR1 SGHRS and CDR2 YFSETQ. CDR3 sequence reads: CASSLGGSPGGQPQHF.

V is TRBV20-1 and J is TRBJ1-1; TCRdb's assignment of TRBD1 cannot be checked, as there is no DNA. This CDR3 spans 13 amino acids. Germline values: CDR1 DFQATT, CDR2 SNEGSKA (reference sequence). CDR3 residues: CSARGSGWTEAFF.

The chain has TRBV5-4 and TRBJ2-3; absent DNA, TCRdb's TRBD2 call cannot be checked. There are 15 residues in the CDR3. Germline lookup yields CDR1 SGHNT and CDR2 YYREEE (reference sequence). CDR3 loop: CASSFPGPLADTQYF.

V is TRBV9 and J is TRBJ2-2; lacking DNA, the TRBD1 call made by TCRdb goes unchecked. The CDR3 runs to 15 residues. Germline CDR1 SGDLS, CDR2 YYNGEE. This chain's CDR3 is CASRGTGDVPGELFF.

The rearrangement joins TRBV12-3 or TRBV12-4 to TRBJ2-1; TCRdb outputs TRBD1, but without DNA this stays unchecked. This CDR3 comprises 14 residues. The CDR3 here is CASSLGDRNNEQFF.

The chain uses TRBV20-1 and TRBJ1-2; lacking DNA, the TRBD1 call made by TCRdb goes unchecked. This CDR3 has 12 residues. The V gene's germline CDR1 is DFQATT and CDR2 SNEGSKA (reference sequence). CDR3 protein: CSAPGQVGGYTF.

J is TRBJ2-3 and V is TRBV6-1; TCRdb picks TRBD2, but there is no DNA to check that call. CDR1 and CDR2 (germline): MNHNS, SASEGT. This CDR3 region has 15 residues. The CDR3 is CASRSGSSSTDTQYF.

The rearrangement links TRBV7-6 to TRBJ2-3; TCRdb's assignment of TRBD2 cannot be checked, as there is no DNA. The CDR3 has 16 residues. Germline V lookup: CDR1 SGHVS, CDR2 FNYEAQ. CDR3 protein: CASSILAGGSTDTQYF. Full variable domain (missing parts from reference TRBV7-6 and TRBJ2-3): GAGVSQSPRYKVTKRGQDVALRCDPISGHVSLYWYRQALGQGPEFLTYFNYEAQQDKSGLPNDRFSAERPEGSISTLTIQRTEQRDSAMYRCASSILAGGSTDTQYFGPGTRLTVL.

The chain carries TRBV6-5 and TRBJ2-7; TCRdb proposes TRBD2, but this gene call is untestable without DNA. Germline CDR1 is MNHEY and CDR2 is SVGAGI. The length of the CDR3 is 15 residues. The CDR3 protein is CASSLRQGGTYEQYF.

The rearrangement links TRBV6-5 to TRBJ1-1; checking the TCRdb D call of TRBD1 is not possible without DNA. Per the germline V gene, CDR1 is MNHEY and CDR2 is SVGAGI. This CDR3 has 14 amino acids. This CDR3 is CASSYGAGITEAFF.